Below, 10 T cell receptor beta chains from the same sample are listed, as sequenced in a study of T cell clones after liver transplantation. Assay: immunoSEQ multiplex PCR; the TCRdb copy retains only in-frame clones and omits some. The sample has 70,000 to 85,000 clones; about four fifths are singletons. The sequenced sample was CD4+ T cells from blood, obtained before liver transplant. These receptors all stem from a human donor who received a liver transplant.

The rearrangement links TRBV14 to TRBJ1-5; TRBD1 might be the D (5 bases). The CDR3 has 14 residues. CDR1 is SGHDN, CDR2 FVKESK, per germline. Trimming left V 4 bases short and J 4 bases short, with 11 bases between. CDR3 nucleotide sequence: TGTGCCAGCAGCCGGACGGGGGGAAATCAGCCCCAGCATTTT. Protein: CASSRTGGNQPQHF. Looking up the rest from reference TRBV14 and TRBJ1-5 gives the full variable domain: EAGVTQFPSHSVIEKGQTVTLRCDPISGHDNLYWYRRVMGKEIKFLLHFVKESKQDESGMPNNRFLAERTGGTYSTLKVQPAELEDSGVYFCASSRTGGNQPQHFGDGTRLSIL.

The V gene is TRBV29-1, the J gene TRBJ2-7; 7 bases are a match to TRBD1. This CDR3 has 14 amino acids. Germline loops: CDR1 SQVTM, CDR2 ANQGSEA. V lost 6 bases to trimming and J lost 2 bases; unmatched junction nucleotides: 10. CDR3 coding DNA: TGCAGCGTGGGACAGTCCTTGGGGACCTACGAGCAGTACTTC. Amino acids: CSVGQSLGTYEQYF.

The rearrangement uses TRBV6-6 and TRBJ2-1; tentative D call: TRBD1 (6 bases). Germline V gene data show CDR1 as MNHNY and CDR2 as SVGAGI (reference sequence). This CDR3 contains 11 residues. The V end was cut by 8 bases, the J end by 7 bases, with 9 bases between. The CDR3 bases are TGTGCCAGCGGTAGGGGGAATGAGCAGTTCTTC. Translating it yields CASGRGNEQFF.

The rearrangement joins TRBV29-1 to TRBJ2-3; no definite D call. The germline gives CDR1 SQVTM, CDR2 ANQGSEA. This CDR3 has 14 residues. The V and J ends lost 2 bases and 0 bases respectively, with 9 bases between them. The CDR3 is CSVERKSSTDTQYF. The CDR3 DNA is TGCAGCGTTGAAAGGAAATCTAGCACAGATACGCAGTATTTT.

The J gene is TRBJ2-7, the V gene TRBV9; 10 bases agree with TRBD1. Germline V lookup: CDR1 SGDLS, CDR2 YYNGEE. The CDR3 length is 14 residues. With V trimmed by 4 bases and J by 8 bases, 9 bases remained unmatched. In DNA form, the CDR3 reads TGTGCCAGCAGCTTACTAGGGACAGGGGATAAGCAGTACTTC. Amino acid sequence: CASSLLGTGDKQYF.

The V gene is TRBV18, the J gene TRBJ2-7, with 8 nucleotides matching TRBD1. V gave up 4 bases and J gave up 3 bases; unmatched junction bases: 5. CDR1 KGHSH and CDR2 LQKENI come from the germline V gene. The CDR3 totals 14 residues. In nucleotides, the CDR3 is TGTGCCAGCTCACGTACCACAGGGGGCTACGAGCAGTACTTC. Encoded protein: CASSRTTGGYEQYF. Full variable domain (rest looked up from reference TRBV18 and TRBJ2-7): NAGVMQNPRHLVRRRGQEARLRCSPMKGHSHVYWYRQLPEEGLKFMVYLQKENIIDESGMPKERFSAEFPKEGPSILRIQQVVRGDSAAYFCASSRTTGGYEQYFGPGTRLTVT.

J is TRBJ2-7 and V is TRBV28; 12 nucleotides agree with TRBD2. The V gene end was trimmed by 2 bases and the J gene end by 4 bases; junction bases not matched to a gene: 3. The CDR3 contains 15 residues. Germline assignment: CDR1 MDHEN and CDR2 SYDVKM. CDR3 nucleotide sequence: TGTGCCAGCAGTTTAATGCTAGCGGGAGGGTACGAGCAGTACTTC. It is translated as CASSLMLAGGYEQYF.

Here the CDR3 reads CASIDGGSNTEAFF. DNA for the CDR3: TGTGCCAGCATAGATGGGGGGTCGAACACTGAAGCTTTCTTT. The gene calls are TRBV6-1 and TRBJ1-1, with D tentatively TRBD1 (5 bases). Trimming removed 7 bases from V and 1 base from J, with 13 bases in between. The CDR3 has 14 residues. The germline V gene has CDR1 MNHNS and CDR2 SASEGT.

CDR3 in DNA: TGTGCCAGCAGCTTATCGGAAGGACGCGCCAAACTGTTTTTT. It specifies CASSLSEGRAKLFF. This rearrangement joins TRBV7-2 to TRBJ1-4; no definite D call. Germline assignment: CDR1 SGHTA and CDR2 FQGNSA. The CDR3 sequence is 14 residues long. Between the trimmed V and J ends, which lost 2 bases and 11 bases, there was a span of 15 bases.

V gene TRBV5-4 combines with J gene TRBJ1-5; D not resolved. V lost 4 bases to trimming and J lost 3 bases, with 26 bases between them. This CDR3 has 19 amino acids. Germline assignment: CDR1 SGHNT and CDR2 YYREEE (reference sequence). This CDR3 reads CASSTPGPTTSDFNQPQHF. The CDR3 DNA follows: TGTGCCAGCAGCACCCCGGGTCCCACAACGTCTGACTTCAATCAGCCCCAGCATTTT. Full variable domain (missing parts from reference TRBV5-4 and TRBJ1-5): ETGVTQSPTHLIKTRGQQVTLRCSSQSGHNTVSWYQQALGQGPQFIFQYYREEENGRGNFPPRFSGLQFPNYSSELNVNALELDDSALYLCASSTPGPTTSDFNQPQHFGDGTRLSIL.